This T cell receptor (beta chain) comes out of a study of T cells in Graves' hyperthyroidism and ophthalmopathy. Study results and caveats: Progression to ophthalmopathy was predicted a median of 6.5 months early. Most thyroid clonotypes that were expanded above 0.001 also turned up in blood. Classification by a 13 V-J model distinguished ophthalmopathy from stable hyperthyroidism.

Among ophthalmopathy patients, the Clinical Activity Score reached at least 3, the NOSPECS grade reached at least 4, and duration remained under 3 months. RNA transcripts served as the template for amplifying TCR beta CDR3 regions. The study used the HTBI primer set for a first-round RT-PCR of the TCR CDR3. Via MiXCR, TCRdb re-called the multiplex PCR reads, giving one row per CDR3 protein. The sample records roughly 600,000 distinct CDR3 sequences, about 15% being singletons. The germline V gene has CDR1 SGHVS and CDR2 FQNEAQ. Trimming stripped 6 bases from V and 2 bases from J, with 14 bases between. The CDR3 spans 14 residues. This clonotype has a count of ten or more. Its antigen remains unknown.

The rearrangement joins TRBV7-8 to TRBJ2-7; possibly TRBD1 for D (5 bases). The sequenced sample consisted of blood. This sequence was found in a woman between 50 and 59 years old with Graves' ophthalmopathy. This CDR3 reads CASRNGARTYEQYF. The CDR3 nucleotides are TGTGCCAGCAGAAATGGGGCCCGAACCTACGAGCAGTACTTC.